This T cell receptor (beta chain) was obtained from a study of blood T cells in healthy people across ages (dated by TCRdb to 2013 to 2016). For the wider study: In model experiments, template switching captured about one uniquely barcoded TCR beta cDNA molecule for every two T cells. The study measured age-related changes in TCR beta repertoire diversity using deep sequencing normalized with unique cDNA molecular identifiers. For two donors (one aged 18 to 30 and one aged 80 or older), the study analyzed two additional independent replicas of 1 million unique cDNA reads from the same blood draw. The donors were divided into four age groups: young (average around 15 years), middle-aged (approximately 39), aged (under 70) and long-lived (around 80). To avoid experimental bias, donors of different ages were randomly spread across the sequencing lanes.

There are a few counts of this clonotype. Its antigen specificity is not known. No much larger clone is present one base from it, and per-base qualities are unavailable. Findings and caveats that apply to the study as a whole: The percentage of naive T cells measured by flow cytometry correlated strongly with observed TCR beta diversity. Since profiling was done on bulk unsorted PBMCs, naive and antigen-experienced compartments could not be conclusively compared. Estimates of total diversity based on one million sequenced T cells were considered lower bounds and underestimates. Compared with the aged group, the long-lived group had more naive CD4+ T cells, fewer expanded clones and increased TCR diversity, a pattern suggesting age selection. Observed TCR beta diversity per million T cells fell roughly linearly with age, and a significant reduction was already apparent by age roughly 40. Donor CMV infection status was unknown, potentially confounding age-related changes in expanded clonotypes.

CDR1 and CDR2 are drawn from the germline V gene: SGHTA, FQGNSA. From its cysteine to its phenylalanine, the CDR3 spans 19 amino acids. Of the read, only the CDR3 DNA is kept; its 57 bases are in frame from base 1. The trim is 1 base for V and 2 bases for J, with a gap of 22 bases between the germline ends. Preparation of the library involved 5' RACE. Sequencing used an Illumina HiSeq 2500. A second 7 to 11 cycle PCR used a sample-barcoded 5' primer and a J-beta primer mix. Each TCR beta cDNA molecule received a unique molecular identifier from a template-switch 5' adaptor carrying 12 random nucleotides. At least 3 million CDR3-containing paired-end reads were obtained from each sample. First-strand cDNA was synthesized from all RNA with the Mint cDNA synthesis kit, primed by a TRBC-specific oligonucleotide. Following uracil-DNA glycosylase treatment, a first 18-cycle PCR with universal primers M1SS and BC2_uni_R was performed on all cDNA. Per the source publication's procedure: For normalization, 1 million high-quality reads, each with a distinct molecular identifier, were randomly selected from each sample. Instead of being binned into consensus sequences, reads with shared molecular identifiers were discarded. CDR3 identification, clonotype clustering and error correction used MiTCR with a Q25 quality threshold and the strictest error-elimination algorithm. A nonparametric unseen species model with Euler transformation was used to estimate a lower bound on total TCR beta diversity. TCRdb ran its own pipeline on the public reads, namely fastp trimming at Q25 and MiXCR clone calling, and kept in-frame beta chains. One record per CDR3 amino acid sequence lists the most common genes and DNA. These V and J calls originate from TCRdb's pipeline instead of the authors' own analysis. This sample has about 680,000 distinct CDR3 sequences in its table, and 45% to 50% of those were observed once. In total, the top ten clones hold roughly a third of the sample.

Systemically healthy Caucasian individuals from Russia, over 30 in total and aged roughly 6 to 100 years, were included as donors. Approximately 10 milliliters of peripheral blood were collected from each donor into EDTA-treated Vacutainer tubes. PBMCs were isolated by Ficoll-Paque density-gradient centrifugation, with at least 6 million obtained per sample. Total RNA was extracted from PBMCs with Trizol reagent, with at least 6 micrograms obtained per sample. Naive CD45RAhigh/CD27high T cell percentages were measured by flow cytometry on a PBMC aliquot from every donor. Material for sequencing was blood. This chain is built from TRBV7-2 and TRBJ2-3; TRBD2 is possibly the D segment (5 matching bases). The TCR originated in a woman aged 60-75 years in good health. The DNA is TGTGCCAGCAGCTTAGTTTTGCTGAGCGGAGGAGGAACCACAGATACGCAGTATTTT. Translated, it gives CASSLVLLSGGGTTDTQYF.